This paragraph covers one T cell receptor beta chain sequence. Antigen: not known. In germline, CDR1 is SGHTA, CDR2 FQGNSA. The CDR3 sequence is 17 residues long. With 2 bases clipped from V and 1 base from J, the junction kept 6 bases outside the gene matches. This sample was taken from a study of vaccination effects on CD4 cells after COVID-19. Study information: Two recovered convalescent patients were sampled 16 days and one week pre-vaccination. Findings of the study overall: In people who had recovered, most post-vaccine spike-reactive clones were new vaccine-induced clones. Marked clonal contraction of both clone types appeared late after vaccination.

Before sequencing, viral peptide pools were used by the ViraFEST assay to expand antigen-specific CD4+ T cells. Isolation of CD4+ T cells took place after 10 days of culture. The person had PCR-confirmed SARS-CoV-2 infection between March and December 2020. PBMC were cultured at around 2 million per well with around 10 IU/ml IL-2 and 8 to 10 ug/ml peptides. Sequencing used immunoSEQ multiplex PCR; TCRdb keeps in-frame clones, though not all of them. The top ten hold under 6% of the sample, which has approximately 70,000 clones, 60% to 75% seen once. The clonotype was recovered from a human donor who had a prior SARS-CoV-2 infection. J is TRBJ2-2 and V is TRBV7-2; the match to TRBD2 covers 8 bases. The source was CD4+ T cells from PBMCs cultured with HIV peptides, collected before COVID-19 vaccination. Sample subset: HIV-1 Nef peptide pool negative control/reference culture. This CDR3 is CASSLRGAGVNTGELFF. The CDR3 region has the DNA TGTGCCAGCAGCTTAAGAGGAGCGGGGGTGAACACCGGGGAGCTGTTTTTT.